These 7 T cell receptor beta chains share one sample of origin, sequenced in a study of T cells in Graves' hyperthyroidism and ophthalmopathy. Amplification yielded TCR beta CDR3 regions, with RNA transcripts as the source. Carried out on the TCR CDR3, a first-round RT-PCR used the HTBI primer set. TCRdb re-called the multiplex PCR reads through MiXCR, storing one row per CDR3 protein. The sample yields a few hundred thousand distinct CDR3 sequences, about 14% seen once. The specimen sequenced was blood. The receptors originated from a woman in her 30s with Graves' ophthalmopathy.

This clonotype was seen a few times. The chain recombines TRBV20-1 with TRBJ2-3; the match to TRBD2 covers 10 bases. CDR3 length equals 17 residues. The germline gives CDR1 DFQATT, CDR2 SNEGSKA (reference sequence). Losses at the gene ends were 5 bases for V and 0 bases for J; bases not matched to a gene: 11. Here the CDR3 reads CSAASGGGVLSTDTQYF. As DNA, the CDR3 is TGCAGTGCTGCCAGCGGGGGGGGGGTCTTAAGCACAGATACGCAGTATTTT.

This clonotype was counted at least ten times. The rearrangement uses TRBV27 and TRBJ1-1, with 8 nucleotides matching TRBD1. CDR1 is MNHEY, CDR2 SMNVEV, per germline (reference sequence). Trimming took 3 bases from V and 0 from J; bases not matched to a gene: 3. CDR3 size: 15 residues. The CDR3 region is CASSFSGQVNTEAFF. The CDR3 coding sequence is TGTGCCAGCAGTTTCTCGGGACAGGTGAACACTGAAGCTTTCTTT.

This clonotype showed up many times. The J gene is TRBJ1-4, the V gene TRBV12-3 or TRBV12-4; D uncertain. CDR3 length: 15 amino acids. The germline V and J ends were trimmed by 6 bases and 8 bases, with 19 bases remaining between them. Written as DNA, the CDR3 is TGTGCCAGCAGCCTAGGGAACGGACGGGCAGAAAAACTGTTTTTT. It specifies CASSLGNGRAEKLFF.

This clonotype has ten or more counts. CDR3 in amino acids: CAAAGDKGFNQPQHF. The CDR3 nucleotides read TGTGCCGCAGCCGGTGATAAAGGTTTCAATCAGCCCCAGCATTTT. V gene TRBV2 combines with J gene TRBJ1-5; D remains ambiguous. V was trimmed by 11 bases and J by 3 bases, leaving 20 bases between them. From germline, CDR1 is SNHLY and CDR2 FYNNEI. The CDR3 loop spans 15 amino acids.

This clonotype was counted only a few times. The V call is TRBV28, the J call TRBJ1-5; 7 bases match TRBD1. Trimming at V came to 6 bases and at J to 1 base, leaving 6 bases not matched to a gene. Germline-derived CDR1 and CDR2 are MDHEN and SYDVKM. There are 15 residues in the CDR3. CDR3 in amino acids: CASRQGSGSNQPQHF. The CDR3 nucleotides are TGTGCCAGCAGACAGGGGAGTGGGAGCAATCAGCCCCAGCATTTT. The full variable domain, in which reference TRBV28 and TRBJ1-5 provide the parts outside the CDR3, is DVKVTQSSRYLVKRTGEKVFLECVQDMDHENMFWYRQDPGLGLRLIYFSYDVKMKEKGDIPEGYSVSREKKERFSLILESASTNQTSMYLCASRQGSGSNQPQHFGDGTRLSIL.

This sequence joins TRBV12-3 or TRBV12-4 and TRBJ1-4, with TRBD1 as a possible D gene (5 bases). This CDR3 contains 14 residues. The V and J ends lost 4 bases and 3 bases respectively, with 9 bases between them. The CDR3 DNA reads as TGTGCCAGCAGTTCAGGGAACGCTAATGAAAAACTGTTTTTT. Protein: CASSSGNANEKLFF.

The chain links TRBV7-9 to TRBJ2-7; 12 bases align to TRBD2. Germline V CDR1 and CDR2: SEHNR, FQNEAQ (reference sequence). The CDR3 runs to 18 residues. V lost 4 bases to trimming and J lost 3 bases; unmatched junction nucleotides: 13. CDR3 in DNA: TGTGCCAGCAGCTCAGACCTGACGACTAGCGGGGGAGACTACGAGCAGTACTTC. This encodes CASSSDLTTSGGDYEQYF.